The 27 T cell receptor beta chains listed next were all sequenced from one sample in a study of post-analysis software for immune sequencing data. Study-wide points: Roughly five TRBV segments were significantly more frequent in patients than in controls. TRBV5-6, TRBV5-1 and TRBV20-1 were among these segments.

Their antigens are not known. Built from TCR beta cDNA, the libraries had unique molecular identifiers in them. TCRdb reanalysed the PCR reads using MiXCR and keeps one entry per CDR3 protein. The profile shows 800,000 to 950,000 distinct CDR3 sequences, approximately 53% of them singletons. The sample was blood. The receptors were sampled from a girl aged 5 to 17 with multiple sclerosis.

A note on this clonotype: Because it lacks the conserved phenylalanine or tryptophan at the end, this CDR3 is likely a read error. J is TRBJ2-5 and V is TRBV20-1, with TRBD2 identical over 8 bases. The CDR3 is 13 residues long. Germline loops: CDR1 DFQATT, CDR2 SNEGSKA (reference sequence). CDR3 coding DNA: TGCAGCACTAAGCGGGGGTACCAAGAGACCCAGTACTGC. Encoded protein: CSTKRGYQETQYC.

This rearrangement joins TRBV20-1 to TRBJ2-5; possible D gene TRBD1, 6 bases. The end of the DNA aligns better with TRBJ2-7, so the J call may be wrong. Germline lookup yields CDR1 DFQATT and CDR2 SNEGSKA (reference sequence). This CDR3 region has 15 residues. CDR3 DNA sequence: TGCAGTGCTGGGCCTCAGGGGAAATCGCGCTACGAGCAGTACTTC. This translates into CSAGPQGKSRYEQYF.

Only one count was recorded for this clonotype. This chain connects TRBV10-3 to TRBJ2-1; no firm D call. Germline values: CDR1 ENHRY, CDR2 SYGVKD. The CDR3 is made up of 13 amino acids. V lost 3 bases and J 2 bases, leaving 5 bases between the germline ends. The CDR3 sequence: CAISDQAYNEQFF. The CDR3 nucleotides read TGTGCCATCAGTGATCAGGCCTACAATGAGCAGTTCTTC.

The CDR3 region has the DNA TGTGCCAGCAGCGTAGAATTGGACGCCAACACTGAAGCTTTCTTT. Its translation is CASSVELDANTEAFF. The chain couples TRBV9 to TRBJ1-1; D is unclear. The CDR3 spans 15 residues. CDR1 is SGDLS, CDR2 YYNGEE, per germline. V was shortened by 0 bases and J by 2 bases, with 11 bases between the two germline ends.

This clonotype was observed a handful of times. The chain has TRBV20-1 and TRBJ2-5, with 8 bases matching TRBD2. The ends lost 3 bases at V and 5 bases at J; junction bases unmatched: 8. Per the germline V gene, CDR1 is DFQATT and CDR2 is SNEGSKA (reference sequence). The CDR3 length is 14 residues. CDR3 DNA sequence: TGCAGTGCTAGGGCGGGGGGCGGATCGGAGACCCAGTACTTC. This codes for CSARAGGGSETQYF.

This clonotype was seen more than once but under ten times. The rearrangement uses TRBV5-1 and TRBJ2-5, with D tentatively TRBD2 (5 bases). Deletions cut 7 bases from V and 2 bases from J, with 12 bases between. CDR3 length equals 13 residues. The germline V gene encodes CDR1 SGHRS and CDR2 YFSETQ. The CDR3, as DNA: TGCGCCAGCGTCGGGGTCGCACAAGAGACCCAGTACTTC. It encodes CASVGVAQETQYF.

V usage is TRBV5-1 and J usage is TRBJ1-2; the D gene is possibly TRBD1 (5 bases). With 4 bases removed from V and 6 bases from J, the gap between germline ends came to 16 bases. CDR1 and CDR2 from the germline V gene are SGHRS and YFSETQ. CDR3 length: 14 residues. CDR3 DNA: TGCGCCAGCAGCGTAGGGGCCAGAGGTAATGGCTACACCTTC. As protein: CASSVGARGNGYTF.

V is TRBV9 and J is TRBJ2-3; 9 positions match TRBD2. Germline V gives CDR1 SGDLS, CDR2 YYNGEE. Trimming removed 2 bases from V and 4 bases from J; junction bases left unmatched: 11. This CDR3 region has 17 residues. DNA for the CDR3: TGTGCCAGCAGCGTCGGTAATAGCGGGAGACCCTCAGATACGCAGTATTTT. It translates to CASSVGNSGRPSDTQYF.

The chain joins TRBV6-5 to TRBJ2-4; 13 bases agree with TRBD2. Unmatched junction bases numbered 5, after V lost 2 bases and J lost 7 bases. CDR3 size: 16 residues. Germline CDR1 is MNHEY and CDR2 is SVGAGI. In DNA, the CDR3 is TGTGCCAGCAGTTACATCGGGACTAGCGGGGAGAACATTCAGTACTTC. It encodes CASSYIGTSGENIQYF.

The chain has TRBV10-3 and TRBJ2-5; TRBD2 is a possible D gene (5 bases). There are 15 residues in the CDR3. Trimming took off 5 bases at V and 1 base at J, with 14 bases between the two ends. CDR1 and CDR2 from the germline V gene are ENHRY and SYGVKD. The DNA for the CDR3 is TGTGCCATCAGTAGGTCTAGTCTAGCCCAAGAGACCCAGTACTTC. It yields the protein CAISRSSLAQETQYF.

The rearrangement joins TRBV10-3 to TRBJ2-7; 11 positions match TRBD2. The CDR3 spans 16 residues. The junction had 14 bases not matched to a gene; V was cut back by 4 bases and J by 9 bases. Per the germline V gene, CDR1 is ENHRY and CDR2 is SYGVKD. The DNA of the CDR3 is TGTGCCATCAGTGCTATGACTAGCGGGACAGAGGGTAGGCAGTACTTC. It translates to CAISAMTSGTEGRQYF.

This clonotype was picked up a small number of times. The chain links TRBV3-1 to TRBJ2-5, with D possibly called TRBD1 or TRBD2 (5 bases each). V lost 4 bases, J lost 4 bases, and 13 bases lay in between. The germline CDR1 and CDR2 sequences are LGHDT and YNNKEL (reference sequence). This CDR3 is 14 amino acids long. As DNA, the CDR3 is TGTGCCAGCAGCCTGAAGCATGGGGGAGAGACCCAGTACTTC. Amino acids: CASSLKHGGETQYF.

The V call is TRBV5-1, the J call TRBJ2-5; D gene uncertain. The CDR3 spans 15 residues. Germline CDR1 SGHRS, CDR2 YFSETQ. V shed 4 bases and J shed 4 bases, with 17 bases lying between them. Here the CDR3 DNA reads TGCGCCAGCAGCCCCCACCTGGCAGACGGAGAGACCCAGTACTTC. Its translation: CASSPHLADGETQYF.

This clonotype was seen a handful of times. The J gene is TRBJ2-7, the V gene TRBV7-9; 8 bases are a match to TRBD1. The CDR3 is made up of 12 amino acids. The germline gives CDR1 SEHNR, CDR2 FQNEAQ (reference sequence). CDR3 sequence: CAIIGQGHEQYF. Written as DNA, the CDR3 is TGTGCTATAATTGGACAGGGCCACGAGCAGTACTTC.

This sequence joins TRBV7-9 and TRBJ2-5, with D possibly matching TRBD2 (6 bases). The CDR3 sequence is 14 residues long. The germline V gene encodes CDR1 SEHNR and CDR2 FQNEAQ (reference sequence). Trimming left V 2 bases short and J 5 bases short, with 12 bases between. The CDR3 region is CASSLYSGDETQYF. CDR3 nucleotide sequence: TGTGCCAGCAGCTTATATTCGGGAGATGAGACCCAGTACTTC.

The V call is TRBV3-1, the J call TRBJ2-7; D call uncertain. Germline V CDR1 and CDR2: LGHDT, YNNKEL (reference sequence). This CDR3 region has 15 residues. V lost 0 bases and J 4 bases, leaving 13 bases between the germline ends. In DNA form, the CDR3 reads TGTGCCAGCAGCCAAGATACCGGCGGCTTTTACGAGCAGTACTTC. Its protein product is CASSQDTGGFYEQYF.

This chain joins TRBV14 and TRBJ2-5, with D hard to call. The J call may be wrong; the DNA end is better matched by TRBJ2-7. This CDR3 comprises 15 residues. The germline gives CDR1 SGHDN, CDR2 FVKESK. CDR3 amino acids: CASSPTGVALGEQYF. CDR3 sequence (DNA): TGTGCCAGCAGCCCCACCGGCGTGGCCCTCGGCGAGCAGTACTTC.

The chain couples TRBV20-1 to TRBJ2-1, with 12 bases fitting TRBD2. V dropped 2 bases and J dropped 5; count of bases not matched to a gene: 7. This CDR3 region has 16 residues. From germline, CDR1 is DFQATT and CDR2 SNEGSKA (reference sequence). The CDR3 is CSARLAGGPVDNEQFF. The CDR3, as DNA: TGCAGTGCTAGACTAGCGGGAGGGCCTGTAGACAATGAGCAGTTCTTC.

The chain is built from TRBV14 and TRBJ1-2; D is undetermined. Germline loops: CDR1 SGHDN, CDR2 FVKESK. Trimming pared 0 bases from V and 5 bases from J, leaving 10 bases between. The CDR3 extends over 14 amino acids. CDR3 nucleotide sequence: TGTGCCAGCAGCCAAGAGGTCGGAGGGTATGGCTACACCTTC. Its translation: CASSQEVGGYGYTF.

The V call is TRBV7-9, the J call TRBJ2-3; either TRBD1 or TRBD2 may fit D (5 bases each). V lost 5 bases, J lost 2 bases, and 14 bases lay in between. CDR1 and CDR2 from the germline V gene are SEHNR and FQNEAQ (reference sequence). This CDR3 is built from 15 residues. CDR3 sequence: CASSGGGRHTDTQYF. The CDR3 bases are TGTGCCAGCAGCGGTGGGGGTCGGCACACAGATACGCAGTATTTT. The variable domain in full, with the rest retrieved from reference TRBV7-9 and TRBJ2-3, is DTGVSQNPRHKITKRGQNVTFRCDPISEHNRLYWYRQTLGQGPEFLTYFQNEAQLEKSRLLSDRFSAERPKGSFSTLEIQRTEQGDSAMYLCASSGGGRHTDTQYFGPGTRLTVL.

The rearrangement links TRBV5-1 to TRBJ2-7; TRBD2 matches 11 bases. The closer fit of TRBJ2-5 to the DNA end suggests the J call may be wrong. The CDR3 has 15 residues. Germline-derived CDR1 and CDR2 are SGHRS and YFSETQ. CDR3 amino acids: CASSPGTSGEETQYF. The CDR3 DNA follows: TGCGCCAGCAGCCCGGGGACTAGCGGTGAGGAGACCCAGTACTTC.

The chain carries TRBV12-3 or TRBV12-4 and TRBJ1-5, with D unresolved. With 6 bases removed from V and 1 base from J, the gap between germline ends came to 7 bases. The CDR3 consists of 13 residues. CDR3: CASRHTSNQPQHF. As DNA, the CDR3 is TGTGCCAGCAGGCACACGAGCAATCAGCCCCAGCATTTT.

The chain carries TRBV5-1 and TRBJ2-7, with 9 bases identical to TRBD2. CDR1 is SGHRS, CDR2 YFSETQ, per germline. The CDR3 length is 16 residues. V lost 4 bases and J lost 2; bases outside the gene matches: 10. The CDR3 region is CASSPAGSGSTYEQYF. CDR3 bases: TGCGCCAGCAGCCCGGCTGGTAGCGGGAGTACCTACGAGCAGTACTTC.

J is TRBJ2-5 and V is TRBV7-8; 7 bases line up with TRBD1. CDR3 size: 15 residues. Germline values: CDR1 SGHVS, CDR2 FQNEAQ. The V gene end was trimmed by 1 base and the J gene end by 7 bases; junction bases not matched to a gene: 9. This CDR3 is CASSLGDSGKGTQYF. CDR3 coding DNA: TGTGCCAGCAGCTTAGGGGACAGCGGTAAAGGGACCCAGTACTTC.

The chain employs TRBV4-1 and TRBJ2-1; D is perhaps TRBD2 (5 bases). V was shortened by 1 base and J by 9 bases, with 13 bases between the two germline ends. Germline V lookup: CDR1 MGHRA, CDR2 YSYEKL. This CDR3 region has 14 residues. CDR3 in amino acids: CASSQARQGSEQFF. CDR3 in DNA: TGCGCCAGCAGCCAAGCCCGGCAAGGGAGTGAGCAGTTCTTC.

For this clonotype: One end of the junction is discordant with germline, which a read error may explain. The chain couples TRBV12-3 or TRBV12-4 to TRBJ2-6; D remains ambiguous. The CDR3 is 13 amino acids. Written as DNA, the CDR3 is TGTGCCAGCAGTTTATCTGAGGCCAACGTCCTGACTTTC. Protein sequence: CASSLSEANVLTF.

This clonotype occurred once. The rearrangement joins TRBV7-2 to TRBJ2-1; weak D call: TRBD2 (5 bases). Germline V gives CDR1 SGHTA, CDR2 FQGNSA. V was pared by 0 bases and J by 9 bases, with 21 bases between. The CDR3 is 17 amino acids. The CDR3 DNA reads TGTGCCAGCAGCTTAGCTTGGGCGGGTCGGGCTACGAGTGAGCAGTTCTTC. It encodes CASSLAWAGRATSEQFF. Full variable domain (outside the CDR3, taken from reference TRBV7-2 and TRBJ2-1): GAGVSQSPSNKVTEKGKDVELRCDPISGHTALYWYRQSLGQGLEFLIYFQGNSAPDKSGLPSDRFSAERTGGSVSTLTIQRTQQEDSAVYLCASSLAWAGRATSEQFFGPGTRLTVL.